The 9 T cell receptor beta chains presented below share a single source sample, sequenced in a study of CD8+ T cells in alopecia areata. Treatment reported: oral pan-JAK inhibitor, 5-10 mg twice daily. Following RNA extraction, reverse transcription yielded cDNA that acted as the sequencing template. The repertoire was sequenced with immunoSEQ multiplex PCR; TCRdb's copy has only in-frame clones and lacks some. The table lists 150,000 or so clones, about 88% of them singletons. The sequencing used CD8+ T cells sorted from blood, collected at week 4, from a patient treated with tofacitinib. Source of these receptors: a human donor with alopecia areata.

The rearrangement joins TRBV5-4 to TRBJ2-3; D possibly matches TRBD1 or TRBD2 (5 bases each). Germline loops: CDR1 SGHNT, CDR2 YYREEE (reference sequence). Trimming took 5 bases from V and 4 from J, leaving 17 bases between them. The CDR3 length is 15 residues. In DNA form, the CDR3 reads TGTGCCAGCAGTCCTAGTGGGGGTGGATCAGATACGCAGTATTTT. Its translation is CASSPSGGGSDTQYF.

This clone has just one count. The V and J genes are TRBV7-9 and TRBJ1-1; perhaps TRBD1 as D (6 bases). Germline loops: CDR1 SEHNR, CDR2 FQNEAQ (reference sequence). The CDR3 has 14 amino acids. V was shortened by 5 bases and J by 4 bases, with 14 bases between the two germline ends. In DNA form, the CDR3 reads TGTGCCAGCAGCCCCCTAGGGGGGGGCACTGAAGCTTTCTTT. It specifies CASSPLGGGTEAFF.

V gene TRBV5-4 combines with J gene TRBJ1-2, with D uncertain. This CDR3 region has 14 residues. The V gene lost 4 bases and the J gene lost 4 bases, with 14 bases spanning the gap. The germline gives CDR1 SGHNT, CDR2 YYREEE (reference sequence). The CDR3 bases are TGTGCCAGCAGCATCCCCGGGGAGCGCTATGGCTACACCTTC. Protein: CASSIPGERYGYTF.

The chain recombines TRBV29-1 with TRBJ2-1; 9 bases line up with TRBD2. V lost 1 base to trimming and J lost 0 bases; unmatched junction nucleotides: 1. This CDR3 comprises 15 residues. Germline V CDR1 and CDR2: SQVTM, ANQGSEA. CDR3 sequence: CSVEGGRGSYNEQFF. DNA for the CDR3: TGCAGCGTTGAAGGCGGGAGGGGCTCCTACAATGAGCAGTTCTTC.

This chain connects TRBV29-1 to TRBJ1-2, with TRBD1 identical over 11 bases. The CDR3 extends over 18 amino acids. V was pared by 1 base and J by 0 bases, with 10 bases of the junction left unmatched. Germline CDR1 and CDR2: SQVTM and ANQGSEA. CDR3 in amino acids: CSVEGAGDRGSPNYGYTF. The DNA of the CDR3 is TGCAGCGTTGAAGGAGCCGGGGACAGGGGGAGTCCTAACTATGGCTACACCTTC.

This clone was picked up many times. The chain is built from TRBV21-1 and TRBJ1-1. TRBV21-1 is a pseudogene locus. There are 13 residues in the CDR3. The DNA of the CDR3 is TGTGCCAGCAGCTCTCCGACCCGGAAAGAGGCTTTCTTT. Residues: CASSSPTRKEAFF.

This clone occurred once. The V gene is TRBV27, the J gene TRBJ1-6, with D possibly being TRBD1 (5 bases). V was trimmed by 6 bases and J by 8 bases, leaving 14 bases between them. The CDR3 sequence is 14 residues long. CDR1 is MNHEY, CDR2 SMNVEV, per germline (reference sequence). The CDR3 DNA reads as TGTGCCAGCAGCAGCGGGGGGACGGATTCACCCCTCCACTTT. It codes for CASSSGGTDSPLHF.

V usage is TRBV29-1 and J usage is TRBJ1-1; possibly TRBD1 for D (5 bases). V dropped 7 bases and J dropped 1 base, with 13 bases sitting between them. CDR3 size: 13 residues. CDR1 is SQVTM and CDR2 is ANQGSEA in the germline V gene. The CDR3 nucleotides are TGCAGCGCCGAAGATGGGGGGAACACTGAAGCTTTCTTT. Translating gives CSAEDGGNTEAFF.

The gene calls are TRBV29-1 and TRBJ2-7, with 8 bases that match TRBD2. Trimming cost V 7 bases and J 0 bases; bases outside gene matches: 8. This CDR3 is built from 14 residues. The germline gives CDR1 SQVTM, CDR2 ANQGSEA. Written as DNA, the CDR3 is TGCAGCGCCCGGGGGGGCTCCAGCTCCTACGAGCAGTACTTC. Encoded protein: CSARGGSSSYEQYF.